This T cell receptor (beta chain) was captured by sequencing in a study of T-cell memory formation after mild COVID-19. About the research overall: Each donor largely had its own TCR clusters.

Each CDR3 protein is one row after TCRdb ran MiXCR on the 5' RACE reads. The table shows about 160,000 distinct CDR3 sequences, with 25% to 40% occurring only once. This sequence was found in an adult woman who had mild COVID-19 (a few samples of this study predate the infection). Cell type and time point are not known. Sequencing was carried out using PBMCs or a T cell subset sorted from them (not recorded which).

The CDR3: CATSRDRGEKLFF. The CDR3 nucleotides read TGTGCCACCAGCCGTGACAGAGGTGAAAAACTGTTTTTT. This chain joins TRBV15 and TRBJ1-4; D may be TRBD1 (5 bases). The CDR3 has 13 amino acids. Germline assignment: CDR1 LNHNV and CDR2 YYDKDF (reference sequence). Between the trimmed V and J ends, which lost 5 bases and 7 bases, there was a span of 11 bases.